This is a list of T cell receptor beta chains from one sample in a study of T cells in Graves' hyperthyroidism and ophthalmopathy. TCRdb called the multiplex PCR reads again in MiXCR, with one record for every CDR3 protein. The sample includes about 420,000 distinct CDR3 sequences, 15% to 18% of them seen just once. Sequenced sample: blood. Every receptor here comes from a woman between 18 and 29 years old with Graves' hyperthyroidism. The CDR3 runs from the conserved cysteine through the conserved F or W. The D gene is left open where the match is weak. The size of a clone is reported for some rows only, either as once, few or many, or as a class for expanded clones.

J: TRBJ1-4
size: few
length: 13
D: TRBD1
V: TRBV6-1
CDR3: CASTYTGAEKLFF
DNA: TGTGCCAGCACTTACACAGGGGCTGAAAAACTGTTTTTT

J: TRBJ2-7
size: many
length: 14
D: TRBD1
V: TRBV20-1
CDR3: CSASAPRGPNEQYF
DNA: TGCAGTGCTAGTGCCCCCAGGGGGCCTAACGAGCAGTACTTC

J: TRBJ1-1
size: .
length: 13
D: .
V: TRBV12-3/TRBV12-4
CDR3: CASSSWVLPEAFF
DNA: TGTGCCAGCAGTTCCTGGGTGTTGCCTGAAGCTTTCTTT

J: TRBJ2-3
size: many
length: 15
D: TRBD1
V: TRBV20-1
CDR3: CSAKSSGQTTDTQYF
DNA: TGCAGTGCTAAAAGTTCGGGACAGACCACAGATACGCAGTATTTT

J: TRBJ2-4
size: few
length: 14
D: .
V: TRBV5-1
CDR3: CASSLAGRKNIQYF
DNA: TGCGCCAGCAGCTTGGCAGGACGTAAAAACATTCAGTACTTC

J: TRBJ2-7
size: few
length: 14
D: .
V: TRBV4-2
CDR3: CASSQDAREYEQYF
DNA: TGTGCCAGCAGCCAAGATGCCAGAGAATACGAGCAGTACTTC

J: TRBJ1-2
size: .
length: 14
D: TRBD1
V: TRBV28
CDR3: CASSSPGGVSGYTF
DNA: TGTGCCAGCAGTTCCCCAGGGGGCGTGAGCGGCTACACCTTC

J: TRBJ1-1
size: many
length: 14
D: .
V: TRBV20-1
CDR3: CSARDKGSDTEAFF
DNA: TGCAGTGCTAGAGATAAAGGGTCGGACACTGAAGCTTTCTTT

J: TRBJ2-5
size: many
length: 12
D: .
V: TRBV3-1
CDR3: CASSQVSETQYF
DNA: TGTGCCAGCAGCCAAGTGTCGGAGACCCAGTACTTC

J: TRBJ2-7
size: few
length: 11
D: .
V: TRBV29-1
CDR3: CSVEIVGVQYF
DNA: TGCAGCGTTGAGATTGTGGGGGTGCAGTACTTC

J: TRBJ1-1
size: .
length: 16
D: .
V: TRBV29-1
CDR3: CSVSTRRINHNTEAFF
DNA: TGCAGCGTGTCAACGAGGCGGATAAACCATAACACTGAAGCTTTCTTT

J: TRBJ2-3
size: .
length: 17
D: TRBD1
V: TRBV28
CDR3: CASSRRLWTGVADTQYF
DNA: TGTGCCAGCAGCCGGCGATTATGGACAGGGGTTGCAGATACGCAGTATTTT

J: TRBJ2-1
size: many
length: 14
D: TRBD2
V: TRBV12-3/TRBV12-4
CDR3: CASSFVAGYNEQFF
DNA: TGTGCCAGCAGTTTTGTAGCGGGGTACAATGAGCAGTTCTTC

J: TRBJ2-2
size: many
length: 15
D: .
V: TRBV2
CDR3: CASRWGSGNTGELFF
DNA: TGTGCCAGCAGGTGGGGGTCGGGGAACACCGGGGAGCTGTTTTTT

J: TRBJ2-3
size: many
length: 15
D: .
V: TRBV7-2
CDR3: CASTEERRDTDTQYF
DNA: TGTGCCAGCACCGAGGAGAGGAGGGACACAGATACGCAGTATTTT

J: TRBJ1-4
size: few
length: 16
D: .
V: TRBV9
CDR3: CASSASSQPLNEKLFF
DNA: TGTGCCAGCAGCGCCTCGAGTCAACCTCTTAATGAAAAACTGTTTTTT

J: TRBJ2-1
size: many
length: 16
D: .
V: TRBV3-1
CDR3: CASSQDRDSSYNEQFF
DNA: TGTGCCAGCAGCCAAGACAGGGATAGCTCCTACAATGAGCAGTTCTTC

J: TRBJ1-6
size: few
length: 20
D: TRBD1
V: TRBV6-2/TRBV6-3
CDR3: CASSYSRRLGGQYYNSPLHF
DNA: TGTGCCAGCAGTTACTCGAGGAGGTTGGGGGGACAGTACTATAATTCACCCCTCCACTTT

J: TRBJ2-3
size: .
length: 16
D: TRBD2
V: TRBV29-1
CDR3: CSVPGLAGGPENTQYF
DNA: TGCAGCGTCCCCGGACTAGCGGGAGGGCCTGAGAATACGCAGTATTTT

J: TRBJ1-2
size: many
length: 14
D: .
V: TRBV3-2
CDR3: CASSPWGQGDGYTF
DNA: TGTGCCAGCAGCCCTTGGGGACAGGGAGATGGCTACACCTTC

J: TRBJ2-5
size: many
length: 15
D: TRBD2
V: TRBV24-1
CDR3: CATSEGGGGQETQYF
DNA: TGTGCCACCAGTGAGGGTGGGGGAGGGCAAGAGACCCAGTACTTC

J: TRBJ2-1
size: many
length: 14
D: .
V: TRBV20-1
CDR3: CSASSRGRGNEQFF
DNA: TGCAGTGCTAGTTCGCGGGGACGGGGCAATGAGCAGTTCTTC

J: TRBJ2-7
size: few
length: 19
D: TRBD2
V: TRBV4-1
CDR3: CASSQERRGPGTSVYEQYF
DNA: TGCGCCAGCAGCCAAGAAAGGAGAGGGCCCGGGACTAGTGTCTACGAGCAGTACTTC

J: TRBJ2-7
size: .
length: 13
D: .
V: TRBV2
CDR3: CASSRAVTYEQYF
DNA: TGTGCCAGCAGCCGGGCAGTTACCTACGAGCAGTACTTC

J: TRBJ2-7
size: .
length: 17
D: .
V: TRBV12-3/TRBV12-4
CDR3: CASTPPVRSRIGDEQYF
DNA: TGTGCCAGCACCCCCCCGGTGAGAAGTCGTATTGGAGACGAGCAGTACTTC

J: TRBJ2-1
size: many
length: 19
D: TRBD2
V: TRBV7-9
CDR3: CASSSGGLAGRRWQNEQFF
DNA: TGTGCCAGCAGCTCCGGGGGGCTAGCGGGACGCCGCTGGCAGAATGAGCAGTTCTTC

J: TRBJ2-5
size: many
length: 15
D: TRBD1
V: TRBV12-3/TRBV12-4
CDR3: CASSLGTGGLETQYF
DNA: TGTGCCAGCAGTCTGGGGACAGGGGGCTTGGAGACCCAGTACTTC

J: TRBJ2-3
size: .
length: 14
D: .
V: TRBV7-2
CDR3: CASSFRLGADTQYF
DNA: TGTGCCAGCAGCTTCCGTCTGGGGGCAGATACGCAGTATTTT

J: TRBJ1-6
size: many
length: 14
D: TRBD1
V: TRBV27
CDR3: CASSFGQDNSPLHF
DNA: TGTGCCAGCAGTTTTGGACAGGATAATTCACCCCTCCACTTT

J: TRBJ1-1
size: many
length: 14
D: TRBD1
V: TRBV7-8
CDR3: CASSLGQGALEAFF
DNA: TGTGCCAGCAGCTTGGGACAGGGGGCCCTTGAAGCTTTCTTT

J: TRBJ1-6
size: .
length: 12
D: .
V: TRBV20-1
CDR3: CSARGRLTPLHF
DNA: TGCAGTGCTAGAGGGAGATTGACACCCCTCCACTTT

J: TRBJ2-7
size: many
length: 14
D: TRBD2
V: TRBV10-3
CDR3: CAISGVAGHYEQYF
DNA: TGTGCCATCAGTGGGGTAGCGGGTCACTACGAGCAGTACTTC

J: TRBJ2-2
size: few
length: 15
D: .
V: TRBV4-1
CDR3: CASSPGRMNTGELFF
DNA: TGCGCCAGCAGCCCGGGACGGATGAACACCGGGGAGCTGTTTTTT

J: TRBJ2-2
size: .
length: 19
D: .
V: TRBV3-1
CDR3: CASSPLGDTEYANTGELFF
DNA: TGTGCCAGCAGCCCTCTCGGGGACACGGAGTACGCGAACACCGGGGAGCTGTTTTTT

J: TRBJ1-2
size: .
length: 13
D: .
V: TRBV20-1
CDR3: CSARRQGNLGYTF
DNA: TGCAGTGCTAGAAGGCAGGGTAATCTTGGCTACACCTTC

J: TRBJ1-3
size: few
length: 12
D: .
V: TRBV28
CDR3: CASGSSGNTIYF
DNA: TGTGCGTCGGGCAGCTCTGGAAACACCATATATTTT

J: TRBJ2-7
size: many
length: 14
D: TRBD1
V: TRBV5-1
CDR3: CASSPDRVFPEQYF
DNA: TGCGCCAGCAGCCCCGACAGGGTCTTCCCCGAGCAGTACTTC

J: TRBJ2-5
size: .
length: 15
D: TRBD2
V: TRBV27
CDR3: CASSFERGGLETQYF
DNA: TGTGCCAGCAGTTTTGAGCGGGGGGGCCTGGAGACCCAGTACTTC

J: TRBJ2-7
size: many
length: 16
D: TRBD1
V: TRBV2
CDR3: CASSEASPGQGYEQYF
DNA: TGTGCCAGCAGTGAAGCGAGCCCGGGACAGGGCTACGAGCAGTACTTC

J: TRBJ2-3
size: many
length: 13
D: .
V: TRBV7-9
CDR3: CASSSRGPDTQYF
DNA: TGTGCCAGCAGCTCGAGGGGACCAGATACGCAGTATTTT

J: TRBJ2-7
size: many
length: 14
D: .
V: TRBV28
CDR3: CASSRPDFNDEQYF
DNA: TGTGCCAGCAGTCGCCCGGACTTTAACGACGAGCAGTACTTC

J: TRBJ2-1
size: .
length: 17
D: TRBD2
V: TRBV4-1
CDR3: CASSQGVRTSLPGEQFF
DNA: TGCGCCAGCAGCCAAGGGGTCCGGACTAGCCTACCCGGGGAGCAGTTCTTC

J: TRBJ2-5
size: few
length: 13
D: .
V: TRBV19
CDR3: CASSMESQETQYF
DNA: TGTGCCAGTAGTATGGAGTCCCAAGAGACCCAGTACTTC